A single sample gave rise to the 21 T cell receptor beta chains below, sequenced in a study of blood T cell repertoires in COVID-19. Some clones are missing from TCRdb's copy, which holds only in-frame ones; the method was immunoSEQ multiplex PCR. The table shows about 380,000 clones, with approximately 88% occurring only once. Sequenced: peripheral blood. These receptors all stem from a man in his forties or fifties with acute or convalescent COVID-19.

V and J are TRBV7-8 and TRBJ2-1, with TRBD2 matching 13 bases. CDR1 SGHVS and CDR2 FQNEAQ come from the germline V gene. The length of the CDR3 is 18 residues. Losses at the gene ends were 1 base for V and 3 bases for J; bases not matched to a gene: 6. The CDR3 DNA sequence: TGTGCCAGCAGCTTAGAGGCCCGGACTAGCGGGGGCTACAATGAGCAGTTCTTC. Amino acids: CASSLEARTSGGYNEQFF.

The V gene is TRBV28, the J gene TRBJ1-5; no reliable D call. Per germline, CDR1 MDHEN and CDR2 SYDVKM. Trimming shortened V by 8 bases and J by 4 bases, and 12 bases separated the two germline ends. This CDR3 has 13 amino acids. The CDR3 protein is CASRQTANQPQHF. DNA for the CDR3: TGTGCCAGCCGTCAAACAGCAAATCAGCCCCAGCATTTT.

The chain couples TRBV9 to TRBJ2-7, with 9 bases matching TRBD1. Losses at the gene ends were 0 bases for V and 3 bases for J; bases not matched to a gene: 4. The CDR3 totals 15 residues. CDR1 is SGDLS and CDR2 is YYNGEE in the germline V gene. The CDR3 region is CASSVDTGGLYEQYF. DNA of the CDR3: TGTGCCAGCAGCGTAGATACAGGGGGCCTCTACGAGCAGTACTTC. Filled out from reference TRBV9 and TRBJ2-7, the complete variable domain reads DSGVTQTPKHLITATGQRVTLRCSPRSGDLSVYWYQQSLDQGLQFLIQYYNGEERAKGNILERFSAQQFPDLHSELNLSSLELGDSALYFCASSVDTGGLYEQYFGPGTRLTVT.

V usage is TRBV28 and J usage is TRBJ2-7; D is ambiguous. The CDR3 is 14 residues long. Germline V gene data show CDR1 as MDHEN and CDR2 as SYDVKM. With 4 bases removed from V and 2 bases from J, the gap between germline ends came to 12 bases. The chain's CDR3 is CASSYPPQTYEQYF. The CDR3 DNA reads as TGTGCCAGCAGTTACCCCCCACAGACCTACGAGCAGTACTTC.

The chain is built from TRBV7-9 and TRBJ1-2; D unclear. V was shortened by 5 bases and J by 2 bases, with 12 bases between the two germline ends. Germline-derived CDR1 and CDR2 are SEHNR and FQNEAQ (reference sequence). The CDR3 has 14 amino acids. CDR3 residues: CASSLGSRNYGYTF. CDR3 nucleotides: TGTGCCAGCAGCCTCGGTTCGAGGAACTATGGCTACACCTTC.

V and J are TRBV27 and TRBJ1-2, with 8 bases lining up with TRBD1. The CDR3 is made up of 15 amino acids. V was clipped by 3 bases and J by 3 bases; unmatched bases: 6. CDR1 is MNHEY, CDR2 SMNVEV, per germline (reference sequence). The CDR3 sequence is CASSLRAGGYYGYTF. DNA of the CDR3: TGTGCCAGCAGTTTGAGGGCAGGGGGCTACTATGGCTACACCTTC.

Only a few counts were recorded for this clone. This CDR3 reads CAARGDRDHGYTF. The CDR3 DNA is TGTGCCGCCCGGGGGGACAGGGATCATGGCTACACCTTC. The rearrangement links TRBV3-1 (or the pseudogene TRBV3-2) to TRBJ1-2; the match to TRBD1 covers 9 bases. The CDR3 covers 13 residues. CDR1 LGHDT and CDR2 YNNKEL come from the germline V gene (reference sequence). Unmatched junction bases numbered 10, after V lost 11 bases and J lost 6 bases.

The rearrangement links TRBV12-3 or TRBV12-4 to TRBJ2-5; TRBD2 matches 8 bases. The CDR3 contains 13 residues. Trimming removed 6 bases from V and 7 bases from J; junction bases left unmatched: 7. As DNA, the CDR3 is TGTGCCAGCAGCCGGACTAGCTCGGGGACCCAGTACTTC. It encodes CASSRTSSGTQYF.

The sample holds one count of this clone. The chain carries TRBV15 and TRBJ2-3; 13 bases align to TRBD2. The ends lost 7 bases at V and 5 bases at J; junction bases unmatched: 12. Germline V gene sequence: CDR1 LNHNV, CDR2 YYDKDF (reference sequence). The CDR3 sequence is 17 residues long. The CDR3 DNA follows: TGTGCCACCATGGGGCAACTAGCGGGGGGGCTGGAAGATACGCAGTATTTT. Encoded protein: CATMGQLAGGLEDTQYF. Complete variable domain (other parts from reference TRBV15 and TRBJ2-3): DAMVIQNPRYQVTQFGKPVTLSCSQTLNHNVMYWYQQKSSQAPKLLFHYYDKDFNNEADTPDNFQSRRPNTSFCFLDIRSPGLGDTAMYLCATMGQLAGGLEDTQYFGPGTRLTVL.

This sequence joins TRBV2 and TRBJ2-1, with 7 bases aligning to TRBD2. The V gene's germline CDR1 is SNHLY and CDR2 FYNNEI. The trim removed 7 bases at V and 2 bases at J, leaving 5 bases unmatched. The CDR3 runs 14 residues. As DNA, the CDR3 is TGTGCCAGCATTATGAGCGGGGCCTACAATGAGCAGTTCTTC. Protein product: CASIMSGAYNEQFF.

V is TRBV19 and J is TRBJ1-5; D remains unclear. The V end was cut by 7 bases, the J end by 2 bases, with 9 bases between. CDR1 and CDR2 (germline): LNHDA, SQIVND (reference sequence). The CDR3 is 13 residues long. The CDR3 reads CASTGGGNQPQHF. The CDR3 DNA is TGTGCCAGTACCGGAGGAGGCAATCAGCCCCAGCATTTT.

The CDR3 loop reads CASREGPGELFF. The CDR3 coding sequence is TGCGCCAGCAGGGAGGGGCCCGGGGAGCTGTTTTTT. The chain links TRBV5-1 to TRBJ2-2; D is possibly TRBD2 (6 bases). Trimming left V 5 bases short and J 6 bases short, with 8 bases between. Germline-derived CDR1 and CDR2 are SGHRS and YFSETQ. The CDR3 has 12 amino acids.

V gene TRBV7-8 combines with J gene TRBJ1-1, with D hard to call. The CDR3 sequence is 14 residues long. Trimming took off 4 bases at V and 6 bases at J, with 15 bases between the two ends. Germline V gives CDR1 SGHVS, CDR2 FQNEAQ. This CDR3 is CASSSIAGGAEAFF. The CDR3 DNA follows: TGTGCCAGCAGCTCCATAGCAGGAGGCGCTGAAGCTTTCTTT.

V gene TRBV30 combines with J gene TRBJ1-1, with 9 bases fitting TRBD1. Per the germline V gene, CDR1 is GTSNPN and CDR2 is SVGIG (reference sequence). The V and J ends lost 5 bases and 11 bases, in that order; junction bases with no gene match: 3. The CDR3 spans 10 residues. The DNA for the CDR3 is TGTGCCTGGGGACAGGGGTTGGCTTTCTTT. Translation: CAWGQGLAFF.

This chain joins TRBV7-9 and TRBJ1-1, with TRBD1 identical over 8 bases. This CDR3 is built from 17 residues. Germline assignment: CDR1 SEHNR and CDR2 FQNEAQ (reference sequence). After removal of 0 bases from V and 3 bases from J, the junction contained 9 bases not matched to a gene. The CDR3 bases are TGTGCCAGCAGCTTAGCCGGGACAGGCCCTTCTGACACTGAAGCTTTCTTT. Translated: CASSLAGTGPSDTEAFF.

V usage is TRBV12-5 and J usage is TRBJ2-3; 7 positions match TRBD1. V gave up 4 bases and J gave up 1 base; unmatched junction bases: 2. The CDR3 runs to 14 residues. Germline V CDR1 and CDR2: LGHNT, FRNRAP. CDR3 bases: TGTGCTAGTGGTTCCGGACAGGGCACAGATACGCAGTATTTT. Translation gives CASGSGQGTDTQYF. Together with reference TRBV12-5 and TRBJ2-3, the CDR3 gives the full variable domain: DARVTQTPRHKVTEMGQEVTMRCQPILGHNTVFWYRQTMMQGLELLAYFRNRAPLDDSGMPKDRFSAEMPDATLATLKIQPSEPRDSAVYFCASGSGQGTDTQYFGPGTRLTVL.

The chain has TRBV24-1 and TRBJ2-2, with 10 bases aligning to TRBD1. J was trimmed by 1 base and V by 5 bases; bases with no gene match: 9. CDR3 length: 18 amino acids. The germline V gene has CDR1 KGHDR and CDR2 SFDVKD. CDR3 residues: CATSAVPGTGENTGELFF. CDR3 coding DNA: TGTGCCACCAGTGCGGTCCCCGGGACAGGGGAGAACACCGGGGAGCTGTTTTTT.

V is TRBV24-1 and J is TRBJ1-5; a possible D gene is TRBD1 (5 bases). Germline V gene sequence: CDR1 KGHDR, CDR2 SFDVKD. Trimming stripped 2 bases from V and 2 bases from J, with 15 bases between. This CDR3 spans 17 amino acids. The CDR3: CATSDSLGGAGNQPQHF. CDR3 in DNA: TGTGCCACCAGTGATTCGTTAGGTGGGGCTGGCAATCAGCCCCAGCATTTT.

Only a few counts were recorded for this clone. In DNA form, the CDR3 reads TGTGCCAGCAGCTCCAAAATGGAGCCCTACAATGAGCAGTTCTTC. Amino acid sequence: CASSSKMEPYNEQFF. V is TRBV5-6 and J is TRBJ2-1; D uncertain. Germline values: CDR1 SGHDT, CDR2 YYEEEE. Trimming stripped 3 bases from V and 2 bases from J, with 12 bases between. The CDR3 extends over 15 amino acids.

The rearrangement uses TRBV11-3 and TRBJ2-1; 7 bases fit TRBD1. The V segment lost 4 bases and the J segment 5 bases; nucleotides outside the gene matches: 2. Germline loops: CDR1 SGHNT, CDR2 YENEEA. There are 13 residues in the CDR3. Here the CDR3 reads CASSSQGDNEQFF. CDR3 nucleotide sequence: TGTGCCAGCAGCTCCCAGGGGGACAATGAGCAGTTCTTC.

The CDR3 sequence is CASSLALGAGGNTIYF. The DNA for the CDR3 is TGTGCCAGCAGCTTAGCTCTGGGGGCTGGTGGAAACACCATATATTTT. The chain combines TRBV7-2 with TRBJ1-3; D possibly corresponds to TRBD1 (6 bases). CDR1 SGHTA and CDR2 FQGNSA come from the germline V gene. This CDR3 comprises 16 residues. Trimming removed 0 bases at V and 3 bases at J, with 12 bases between.